This T cell receptor (beta chain) emerged from a study of T cell clones after liver transplantation. Study information: Post-transplant blood was tracked for graft-donor-reactive T cell clones identified in a pre-transplant mixed lymphocyte reaction. Draws occurred before transplant, before withdrawal, and after complete or failed withdrawal.

This clone was observed a single time. Its antigen is unidentified. The CDR3 runs 15 residues. V lost 6 bases and J 4 bases, leaving 17 bases between the germline ends. From germline, CDR1 is SGHDN and CDR2 FVKESK. Using immunoSEQ multiplex PCR, the repertoire was profiled, and TCRdb retains in-frame clones only, with some absent. This table has approximately 22,000 clones, 93% appearing once. Regarding the study as a whole: Small, mixed patient groups and varying post-transplant times limit these conclusions.

Sequencing used CD8+ T cells from blood, obtained nearly 26 months after liver transplant. This TCR came from a human patient who received a liver transplant. Some of these T cells may belong to the graft donor. The chain employs TRBV14 and TRBJ2-3; perhaps D is TRBD1 or TRBD2 (5 bases each). The CDR3 DNA is TGTGCCAGCAGTCAGGCTGGGACCGTGGCAGATACGCAGTATTTT. Amino acids: CASSQAGTVADTQYF.